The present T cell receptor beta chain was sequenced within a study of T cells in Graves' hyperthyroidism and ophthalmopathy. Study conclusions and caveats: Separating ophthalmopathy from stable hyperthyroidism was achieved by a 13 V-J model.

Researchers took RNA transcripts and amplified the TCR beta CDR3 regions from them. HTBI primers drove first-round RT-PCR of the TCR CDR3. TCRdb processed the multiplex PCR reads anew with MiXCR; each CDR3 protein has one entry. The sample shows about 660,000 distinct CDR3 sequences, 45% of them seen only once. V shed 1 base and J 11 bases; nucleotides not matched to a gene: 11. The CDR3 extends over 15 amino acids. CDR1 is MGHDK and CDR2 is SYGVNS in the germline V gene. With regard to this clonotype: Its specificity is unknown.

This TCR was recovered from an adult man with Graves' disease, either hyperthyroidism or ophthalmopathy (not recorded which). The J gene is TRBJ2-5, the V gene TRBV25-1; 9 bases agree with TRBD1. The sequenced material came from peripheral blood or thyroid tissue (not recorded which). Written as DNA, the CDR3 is TGTGCCAGCAGTGAATTAAGGACAGGGGAAGGGACTCAGTACTTC. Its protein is CASSELRTGEGTQYF.